A single sample gave rise to the 27 T cell receptor beta chains below, sequenced in a study of T-cell memory formation after mild COVID-19. TCRdb re-derived calls from the 5' RACE reads in MiXCR, one entry per CDR3 protein. The table records 100,000 to 150,000 distinct CDR3 sequences, roughly 6.2% of them present only once. The source material was PBMCs or a T cell subset sorted from them (not recorded which). These receptors all come from an adult woman who had mild COVID-19 (a few samples of this study predate the infection). Cell type and time point are not known.

This clonotype was seen only a few times. The chain carries TRBV18 and TRBJ2-5, with TRBD2 identical over 13 bases. Germline V lookup: CDR1 KGHSH, CDR2 LQKENI. This CDR3 contains 14 residues. V lost 8 bases and J lost 4; bases outside the gene matches: 4. The CDR3 DNA reads as TGTGCCAGCCAGGGACTAGCGGGAAGAGAGACCCAGTACTTC. It is translated as CASQGLAGRETQYF. Complete variable domain (other parts from reference TRBV18 and TRBJ2-5): NAGVMQNPRHLVRRRGQEARLRCSPMKGHSHVYWYRQLPEEGLKFMVYLQKENIIDESGMPKERFSAEFPKEGPSILRIQQVVRGDSAAYFCASQGLAGRETQYFGPGTRLLVL.

In this sample, this clonotype turned up a few times. The rearrangement joins TRBV11-2 to TRBJ2-3, with D perhaps TRBD2 (6 bases). This CDR3 has 13 residues. The germline V gene encodes CDR1 SGHAT and CDR2 FQNNGV. V was shortened by 4 bases and J by 7 bases, with 12 bases between the two germline ends. The CDR3 nucleotides are TGTGCCAGCAGCTCCGTGCGGGGAAATACGCAGTATTTT. Encoded protein: CASSSVRGNTQYF. The complete variable domain, with remaining parts taken from reference TRBV11-2 and TRBJ2-3, reads EAGVAQSPRYKIIEKRQSVAFWCNPISGHATLYWYQQILGQGPKLLIQFQNNGVVDDSQLPKDRFSAERLKGVDSTLKIQPAKLEDSAVYLCASSSVRGNTQYFGPGTRLTVL.

V is TRBV10-3 and J is TRBJ1-2; 9 bases are shared with TRBD1. The CDR3 has 14 residues. The germline CDR1 and CDR2 sequences are ENHRY and SYGVKD. The CDR3 here is CAISRTGEGYGYTF. Written as DNA, the CDR3 is TGTGCAATTTCACGGACAGGGGAAGGCTATGGCTACACCTTC.

This clonotype was counted only a few times. The rearrangement uses TRBV18 and TRBJ1-6, with 8 bases matching TRBD1. The CDR3 consists of 17 residues. Germline V gene lookup returns CDR1 KGHSH and CDR2 LQKENI. The trim removed 1 base at V and 6 bases at J, leaving 8 bases unmatched. The CDR3 loop reads CASSPLATGDGNSPLHF. CDR3 sequence (DNA): TGTGCCAGCTCACCACTAGCGACAGGGGATGGTAATTCACCCCTCCACTTT.

The chain recombines TRBV7-2 with TRBJ1-4; perhaps TRBD1 as D (5 bases). In germline, CDR1 is SGHTA, CDR2 FQGNSA. V was trimmed by 5 bases and J by 8 bases, leaving 12 bases between them. This CDR3 contains 13 residues. CDR3 nucleotides: TGTGCCAGCAGCCTCACGCGGGGCGAAAAACTGTTTTTT. As protein: CASSLTRGEKLFF.

This clonotype was seen a few times. The J gene is TRBJ2-1, the V gene TRBV28; D tentatively fits TRBD1 or TRBD2 (5 bases each). The CDR3 has 21 residues. In germline, CDR1 is MDHEN, CDR2 SYDVKM. V dropped 8 bases and J dropped 6 bases, with 38 bases sitting between them. For the CDR3, the DNA is TGTGCCAGCCATTCCATTCGTTCACGTGGGGGAACCGGGAAGCCCTTCAATGAGCAGTTCTTC. It is translated as CASHSIRSRGGTGKPFNEQFF. The full variable domain, its missing parts supplied by reference TRBV28 and TRBJ2-1, is DVKVTQSSRYLVKRTGEKVFLECVQDMDHENMFWYRQDPGLGLRLIYFSYDVKMKEKGDIPEGYSVSREKKERFSLILESASTNQTSMYLCASHSIRSRGGTGKPFNEQFFGPGTRLTVL.

As for this clonotype: This may be a read error, as it is one base from a much larger clone. V gene TRBV5-1 combines with J gene TRBJ2-5; possibly TRBD2 for D (6 bases). There are 12 residues in the CDR3. Per germline, CDR1 SGHRS and CDR2 YFSETQ. CDR3 nucleotide sequence: TGCGACAGCAGCCCGGAGGGAGAGACCCAGTACTTC. This gives the protein CDSSPEGETQYF.

This clonotype was counted at least ten times. V gene TRBV7-2 combines with J gene TRBJ2-1; no firm D call. The CDR3 sequence is 18 residues long. Between the trimmed V and J ends, which lost 2 bases and 7 bases, there was a span of 24 bases. The germline V gene encodes CDR1 SGHTA and CDR2 FQGNSA. The CDR3, as DNA: TGTGCCAGCAGCTTAAGAGTGGGCCATACCCTCGTCGGGAATGAGCAGTTCTTC. Its protein product is CASSLRVGHTLVGNEQFF.

The chain links TRBV5-1 to TRBJ2-3; unclear D gene. Germline V gives CDR1 SGHRS, CDR2 YFSETQ. V was shortened by 5 bases and J by 0 bases, with 13 bases between the two germline ends. This CDR3 has 15 residues. The CDR3 nucleotides are TGCGCCAGCAGGGAAGACGGATCTAGCACAGATACGCAGTATTTT. As protein: CASREDGSSTDTQYF.

This clonotype was found a few times. V is TRBV6-5 and J is TRBJ2-5, with D tentatively TRBD2 (6 bases). The CDR3 has 17 residues. CDR1 MNHEY and CDR2 SVGAGI come from the germline V gene. The V gene lost 3 bases and the J gene lost 9 bases, with 26 bases spanning the gap. CDR3 in amino acids: CASSYPPGRAGGVAQYF. The CDR3 nucleotides read TGTGCCAGCAGTTATCCCCCCGGGAGAGCCGGCGGGGTGGCCCAGTACTTC.

There are many counts of this clonotype. The chain has TRBV15 and TRBJ1-1, with D possibly TRBD1 on 5 matching bases. The germline gives CDR1 LNHNV, CDR2 YYDKDF (reference sequence). The CDR3 consists of 14 residues. The V end lost 0 bases, the J end lost 5 bases, and 10 bases lay between the germline ends. Here the CDR3 DNA reads TGTGCCACCAGCAGAGACAGGGCTGGGACTGAAGCTTTCTTT. Translating it yields CATSRDRAGTEAFF. Full variable domain (missing parts from reference TRBV15 and TRBJ1-1): DAMVIQNPRYQVTQFGKPVTLSCSQTLNHNVMYWYQQKSSQAPKLLFHYYDKDFNNEADTPDNFQSRRPNTSFCFLDIRSPGLGDTAMYLCATSRDRAGTEAFFGQGTRLTVV.

This clonotype was observed at least ten times. Here the CDR3 DNA reads TGTGCCAGCAGTGAAGGAGTTAGCGGGGGGACCAGGGAGACCCAGTACTTC. Its translation: CASSEGVSGGTRETQYF. The J gene is TRBJ2-5, the V gene TRBV6-1; the match to TRBD2 covers 10 bases. Germline CDR1 reads MNHNS; CDR2 reads SASEGT. The CDR3 is made up of 17 amino acids. The V and J ends lost 1 base and 5 bases, in that order; junction bases with no gene match: 10.

This clonotype was seen ten or more times. V gene TRBV7-3 combines with J gene TRBJ2-3; weak D call: TRBD2 (6 bases). Germline CDR1 reads SGHTA; CDR2 reads FQGTGA. Trimming shortened V by 5 bases and J by 6 bases, and 15 bases separated the two germline ends. The CDR3 consists of 14 residues. Here the CDR3 DNA reads TGTGCCAGCAGCCTAAGGGACTCCGCGGATACGCAGTATTTT. This gives the protein CASSLRDSADTQYF.

The CDR3 is CASSPKDRASSYEQYF. The CDR3 bases are TGTGCCAGCAGCCCGAAGGACAGGGCGAGCTCCTACGAGCAGTACTTC. The genes are TRBV7-2 and TRBJ2-7; 8 bases line up with TRBD1. Germline assignment: CDR1 SGHTA and CDR2 FQGNSA. J lost 0 bases, V lost 5 bases, and 9 bases had no gene match. The CDR3 consists of 16 residues.

The rearrangement links TRBV29-1 to TRBJ2-7, with D perhaps assigned TRBD1 or TRBD2 (5 bases each). The germline V gene has CDR1 SQVTM and CDR2 ANQGSEA. The ends were cut back, 7 bases at V and 5 bases at J, with 15 bases in the middle. The CDR3 runs 12 residues. CDR3 loop: CSGGRVGDEQYF. DNA of the CDR3: TGCAGCGGAGGGCGGGTAGGGGACGAGCAGTACTTC.

This clonotype was seen only a few times. The J gene is TRBJ2-7, the V gene TRBV12-3 or TRBV12-4; 11 positions match TRBD2. The CDR3 spans 15 residues. V was clipped by 3 bases and J by 3 bases; unmatched bases: 4. The CDR3 nucleotides read TGTGCCAGCAGTTTCGTAGCGGGAGGGGGCTACGAGCAGTACTTC. Amino acids: CASSFVAGGGYEQYF.

This clonotype was seen ten or more times. V usage is TRBV12-3 or TRBV12-4 and J usage is TRBJ2-3; D remains unclear. The CDR3 runs to 12 residues. Trimming cost V 5 bases and J 6 bases, with 9 bases left between them. In DNA form, the CDR3 reads TGTGCCAGCAGTCAGAACGGCGATACGCAGTATTTT. It codes for CASSQNGDTQYF.

This clonotype was found a few times. In DNA form, the CDR3 reads TGTGCCAGCAGCGTAAAGGGCGGGGGCAGCCAAATTTATACGCAGTATTTT. Its protein is CASSVKGGGSQIYTQYF. The rearrangement joins TRBV11-2 to TRBJ2-3; D is possibly TRBD2 (7 bases). There are 17 residues in the CDR3. Trimming removed 5 bases from V and 7 bases from J, with 25 bases in between. Germline CDR1 SGHAT, CDR2 FQNNGV.

This clonotype was seen a few times. The genes are TRBV2 and TRBJ1-6; D remains ambiguous. Trimming shortened V by 4 bases and J by 8 bases, and 18 bases separated the two germline ends. The CDR3 is made up of 16 amino acids. The germline V gene encodes CDR1 SNHLY and CDR2 FYNNEI. CDR3 DNA sequence: TGTGCCAGCAGTGCGCGGCAGCCCAAGATTGATTCACCCCTCCACTTT. The encoded protein is CASSARQPKIDSPLHF.

This clonotype was detected ten times or more. This chain connects TRBV29-1 to TRBJ1-1; 7 nucleotides agree with TRBD1. Germline CDR1 is SQVTM and CDR2 is ANQGSEA. V dropped 6 bases and J dropped 4; count of bases not matched to a gene: 5. The CDR3 extends over 12 amino acids. The CDR3 bases are TGCAGCGTGGCAGGGGGGAGCACTGAAGCTTTCTTT. Encoded protein: CSVAGGSTEAFF. Supplemented by reference TRBV29-1 and TRBJ1-1, the full variable domain reads SAVISQKPSRDICQRGTSLTIQCQVDSQVTMMFWYRQQPGQSLTLIATANQGSEATYESGFVIDKFPISRPNLTFSTLTVSNMSPEDSSIYLCSVAGGSTEAFFGQGTRLTVV.

In this sample, this clonotype turned up many times. The V call is TRBV5-1, the J call TRBJ2-1; D is ambiguous. Per the germline V gene, CDR1 is SGHRS and CDR2 is YFSETQ. The V and J ends lost 0 bases and 6 bases respectively, with 4 bases between them. The CDR3 runs 12 residues. The CDR3 spells CASSLALNEQFF. The CDR3 nucleotides are TGCGCCAGCAGCTTGGCCCTCAATGAGCAGTTCTTC.

This clonotype appeared a few times. The rearrangement links TRBV5-4 to TRBJ2-3; D is unresolved. V was pared by 4 bases and J by 1 base, with 19 bases between. Germline V lookup: CDR1 SGHNT, CDR2 YYREEE (reference sequence). The CDR3 is 17 residues long. In nucleotides, the CDR3 is TGTGCCAGCAGCCGGCTCGGTCGCCTAGAGGGCACAGATACGCAGTATTTT. Residues: CASSRLGRLEGTDTQYF.

This clonotype was counted at least ten times. V and J are TRBV27 and TRBJ2-3; D perhaps matches TRBD2 (5 bases). The CDR3 is 15 amino acids. CDR1 is MNHEY and CDR2 is SMNVEV in the germline V gene (reference sequence). V dropped 8 bases and J dropped 1 base, with 16 bases sitting between them. The CDR3 bases are TGTGCCAGCTGCCGAAAGGGAGCGGGCACAGATACGCAGTATTTT. Translated, it gives CASCRKGAGTDTQYF.

J is TRBJ2-7 and V is TRBV4-3; TRBD2 matches 14 bases. The trim removed 3 bases at V and 2 bases at J, leaving 6 bases unmatched. The CDR3 loop spans 17 amino acids. The V gene's germline CDR1 is LGHNA and CDR2 YSLEER. The DNA of the CDR3 is TGCGCCAGCAGCCAGCGACTAGCGGGAGGGCCTACCTACGAGCAGTACTTC. This encodes CASSQRLAGGPTYEQYF.

CDR3 protein: CSVIRTGNTIYF. The DNA for the CDR3 is TGCAGCGTTATCCGTACTGGAAACACCATATATTTT. This rearrangement joins TRBV29-1 to TRBJ1-3; D is ambiguous. This CDR3 contains 12 residues. From germline, CDR1 is SQVTM and CDR2 ANQGSEA. V was shortened by 5 bases and J by 2 bases, with 7 bases between the two germline ends.

The sample holds a few counts of this clonotype. The genes are TRBV29-1 and TRBJ2-4; TRBD1 agrees at 7 bases. Germline V CDR1 and CDR2: SQVTM, ANQGSEA. The CDR3 spans 16 residues. V was clipped by 6 bases and J by 0 bases; unmatched bases: 11. CDR3 bases: TGCAGCGTCGCCCCACAGGGGACGCTAGCCAAAAACATTCAGTACTTC. Translated: CSVAPQGTLAKNIQYF.

The V gene is TRBV6-6, the J gene TRBJ1-4; TRBD1 is a possible D gene (5 bases). Germline assignment: CDR1 MNHNY and CDR2 SVGAGI (reference sequence). Trimming removed 2 bases at V and 10 bases at J, with 8 bases between. The CDR3 is made up of 12 amino acids. The chain's CDR3 is CASSYVGGKLFF. CDR3 DNA: TGTGCCAGCAGTTACGTTGGGGGAAAACTGTTTTTT.